The T cell receptor beta chain under discussion was sequenced for a study of T-cell memory formation after mild COVID-19. Sample barcodes and UMIs were carried by the TCR alpha and TCR beta cDNA libraries that 5'RACE generated with constant-segment primers. TCRdb itself ran the 5' RACE reads through MiXCR, one entry per CDR3 protein. The sample comprises tens of thousands of distinct CDR3 sequences, more than 13% of which are singletons, and 39% rests with the top ten. This clonotype was counted between two and nine times. The antigen remains undetermined. Study-level results: A second wave of clones peaked on day 37, and their SARS-CoV-2 specificity went unconfirmed. Later expanders leaned CD4+, whereas clones that contracted between day 15 and 85 were balanced CD4/CD8.

The V end was cut by 1 base, the J end by 3 bases, with 7 bases between. This CDR3 is 13 amino acids long. Germline CDR1 is SGDLS and CDR2 is YYNGEE. Material for sequencing was PBMCs or a T cell subset sorted from them (not recorded which). V gene TRBV9 combines with J gene TRBJ1-1, with D tentatively TRBD1 (5 bases). This receptor was obtained from a young man who had mild COVID-19 (a few samples of this study predate the infection). Cell type and time point are not known. CDR3 amino acids: CASSVRGDTEAFF. For the CDR3, the DNA is TGTGCCAGCAGCGTAAGGGGAGACACTGAAGCTTTCTTT. Variable domain in full (rest from reference TRBV9 and TRBJ1-1): DSGVTQTPKHLITATGQRVTLRCSPRSGDLSVYWYQQSLDQGLQFLIQYYNGEERAKGNILERFSAQQFPDLHSELNLSSLELGDSALYFCASSVRGDTEAFFGQGTRLTVV.